This T cell receptor beta chain is from a study of OX40 agonist ivuxolimab in advanced cancers. Concerning the study at large: The costimulatory receptor OX40 (CD134) was targeted by ivuxolimab, a fully human IgG2 agonistic monoclonal antibody. Intravenous ivuxolimab was administered to patients every 2 weeks at six dose levels: 0.01, 0.1, 0.3, 1.5, 3 and 10 mg/kg. Among the roughly 50 dose-escalation patients, about 19 had hepatocellular carcinoma, some 15 melanoma, 9 renal cell carcinoma and 9 head and neck cancer. In the dose-escalation cohort, 82.7% of patients were male, and the mean age was approximately 64 years, with a range of 23 to 79. Patients were allowed to have had prior anti-PD-1, anti-PD-L1 or anti-CTLA-4 therapy, and around 40% of the dose-escalation patients had previously received checkpoint inhibitors. Partial responses were achieved by three dose-escalation patients, of whom one had hepatocellular carcinoma and two had cutaneous melanoma. The purpose of peripheral TCRbeta sequencing was to test whether ivuxolimab changed TCR sequence diversity and led to clonal T-cell expansion. The paper describes the monotherapy dose-escalation part (N = 52 patients) of the phase I trial of ivuxolimab. Here is what the overall study found, with its caveats: After ivuxolimab, CD8+ T cells had more expanded clones than CD4+ T cells on average. At doses of 0.1 to 3.0 mg/kg, clonal expansion of both CD4+ and CD8+ T cells in blood was seen between baseline and week 6. Low levels of normalized T-cell clonal expansion were also seen in some nonresponding patients. Which antigens the clonally expanded peripheral T cells were specific for was not determined. Partial responders in the 0.1-3.0 mg/kg groups had among the lowest normalized peripheral clonal expansion, especially among CD8+ T cells.

Note on this clone: The antigen this receptor binds is unknown. Base qualities are missing; no much larger clone stands one base away.

Patients with autoimmune disease history or receiving systemic immunosuppression were excluded from the trial. Peripheral blood for TCR sequencing was collected from all dose cohorts at baseline, on cycle 4 day 1, and on cycle 7 day 1. Samples were obtained from an open-label, multicenter, first-in-human phase I dose-escalation trial of ivuxolimab. Adults with locally advanced or metastatic head and neck squamous cell, hepatocellular, melanoma or renal cell carcinoma were enrolled in the trial. Before TCR sequencing, CD4+ T cells and CD8+ T cells were sorted from peripheral blood as separate populations. To sequence the TCRbeta CDR3 region, genomic DNA was isolated from the sorted cells. The immunoSEQ Assay was used to sequence the TCRbeta CDR3 regions. In TCRdb, the immuneACCESS table is reduced to in-frame sequences with V and J assigned. These tables do not hold every clone; where another copy was compared, an unresolved V gene accounts for under half, and the others remain unexplained. This sample is represented by tens of thousands of clones; about nine tenths of them were singletons. 0.3% to 0.45% of the sample goes to the ten largest clones.

CDR1 and CDR2, looked up from the germline V gene, are ENHRY and SYGVKD. The V and J ends are trimmed by 8 bases and 5 bases, leaving 15 bases between them. From its cysteine to its phenylalanine, the CDR3 spans 13 amino acids. Only the CDR3 part of the read is kept: 39 bases, read in frame from the first base. This clonotype originated in an adult with an advanced solid tumor such as melanoma, head and neck, liver or kidney cancer. This sample comprised CD4+ or CD8+ T cells sorted from blood, obtained in a trial of the OX40 agonist ivuxolimab. The chain employs TRBV10-3 and TRBJ2-5; tentative D gene TRBD2, with 7 bases matching. The DNA sequence is given as TGTGCCATCCGAGGGGGGGCAGGGGAGACCCAGTACTTC. This translates into CAIRGGAGETQYF.